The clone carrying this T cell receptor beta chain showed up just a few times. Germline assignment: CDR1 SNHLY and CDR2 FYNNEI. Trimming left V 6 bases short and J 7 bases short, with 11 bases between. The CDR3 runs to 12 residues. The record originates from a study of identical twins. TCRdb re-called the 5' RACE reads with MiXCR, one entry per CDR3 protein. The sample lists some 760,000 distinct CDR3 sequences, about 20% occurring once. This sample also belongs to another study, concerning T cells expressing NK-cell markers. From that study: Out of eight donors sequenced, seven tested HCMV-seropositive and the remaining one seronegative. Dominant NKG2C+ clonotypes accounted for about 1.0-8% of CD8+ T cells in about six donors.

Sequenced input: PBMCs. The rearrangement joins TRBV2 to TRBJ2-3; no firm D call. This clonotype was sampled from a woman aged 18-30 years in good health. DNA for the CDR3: TGTGCCAGCAGCCCGGGTCGGTATACGCAGTATTTT. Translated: CASSPGRYTQYF.